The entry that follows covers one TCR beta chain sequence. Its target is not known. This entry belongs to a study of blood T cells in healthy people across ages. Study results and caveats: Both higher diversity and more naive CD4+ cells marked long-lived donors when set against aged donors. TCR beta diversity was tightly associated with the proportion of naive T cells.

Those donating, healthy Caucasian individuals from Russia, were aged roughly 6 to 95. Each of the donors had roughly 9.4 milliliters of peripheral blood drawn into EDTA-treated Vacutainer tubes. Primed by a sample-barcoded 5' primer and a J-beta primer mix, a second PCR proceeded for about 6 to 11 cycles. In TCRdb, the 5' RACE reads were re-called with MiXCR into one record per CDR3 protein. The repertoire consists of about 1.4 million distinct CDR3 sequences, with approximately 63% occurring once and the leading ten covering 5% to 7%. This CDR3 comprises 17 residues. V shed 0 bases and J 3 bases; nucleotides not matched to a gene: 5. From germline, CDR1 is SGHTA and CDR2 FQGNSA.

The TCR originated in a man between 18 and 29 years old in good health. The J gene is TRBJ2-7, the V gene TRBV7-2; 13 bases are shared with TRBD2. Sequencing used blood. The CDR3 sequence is CASSLAGTSGVLYEQYF. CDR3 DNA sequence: TGTGCCAGCAGCTTAGCAGGGACTAGCGGGGTTCTCTACGAGCAGTACTTC.